Shown below are 25 T cell receptor beta chains from a single sample sequenced in a study of blood T cell repertoires in COVID-19. Profiled with immunoSEQ multiplex PCR; TCRdb holds only in-frame clones, not every one. The data hold 25,000 to 30,000 clones, with 84% observed a single time. The specimen was peripheral blood. These TCRs come from a man aged 70-80 years with active COVID-19.

The chain employs TRBV18 and TRBJ2-7; D perhaps matches TRBD2 (5 bases). With 2 bases removed from V and 7 bases from J, the gap between germline ends came to 9 bases. From germline, CDR1 is KGHSH and CDR2 LQKENI. The CDR3 is 12 residues long. CDR3 DNA sequence: TGTGCCAGCTCACCAAGTCGGGGAGAGCAGTACTTC. This encodes CASSPSRGEQYF. Complete variable domain (other parts from reference TRBV18 and TRBJ2-7): NAGVMQNPRHLVRRRGQEARLRCSPMKGHSHVYWYRQLPEEGLKFMVYLQKENIIDESGMPKERFSAEFPKEGPSILRIQQVVRGDSAAYFCASSPSRGEQYFGPGTRLTVT.

V and J are TRBV3-1 (or the pseudogene TRBV3-2) and TRBJ2-7; a possible D gene is TRBD2 (7 bases). CDR3 length: 11 residues. Looked up from germline, CDR1 is LGHDT and CDR2 is YNNKEL (reference sequence). V lost 8 bases to trimming and J lost 5 bases, with 10 bases between them. CDR3 residues: CASGRGNEQYF. The CDR3 DNA sequence: TGTGCCAGCGGGAGGGGGAACGAGCAGTACTTC.

CDR3 DNA: TGCGCCAGCAGCTGGACAGGTGCGAGCTCTGGAAACACCATATATTTT. It specifies CASSWTGASSGNTIYF. The chain has TRBV5-1 and TRBJ1-3, with 7 positions matching TRBD1. The CDR3 runs to 16 residues. Germline V CDR1 and CDR2: SGHRS, YFSETQ. V trimming: 3 bases; J trimming: 0 bases; junction bases outside the gene matches: 6.

J is TRBJ1-5 and V is TRBV19; D is unclear. Germline V gene sequence: CDR1 LNHDA, CDR2 SQIVND (reference sequence). With 6 bases removed from V and 3 bases from J, the gap between germline ends came to 18 bases. CDR3 size: 16 residues. CDR3 sequence (DNA): TGTGCCAGTAGACCCACCCGGAAGGAGATCAATCAGCCCCAGCATTTT. It yields the protein CASRPTRKEINQPQHF.

The genes are TRBV4-3 and TRBJ2-7, with D perhaps matching TRBD2 (5 bases). Trimming removed 0 bases from V and 6 bases from J, with 9 bases in between. Germline CDR1 LGHNA, CDR2 YSLEER. The CDR3 consists of 13 residues. The chain's CDR3 is CASSQDGGFEQYF. The CDR3 nucleotides are TGCGCCAGCAGCCAAGATGGCGGGTTCGAGCAGTACTTC.

The chain combines TRBV7-3 with TRBJ2-7, with D maybe TRBD1 (6 bases). Germline CDR1 is SGHTA and CDR2 is FQGTGA. There are 13 residues in the CDR3. V lost 5 bases to trimming and J lost 9 bases, with 17 bases between them. The CDR3 here is CASSPGTSLAQYF. The CDR3 DNA sequence: TGTGCCAGCAGCCCCGGGACAAGCCTAGCGCAGTACTTC.

This clone has just one count. The chain recombines TRBV10-3 with TRBJ1-5; D ambiguous. Trimming shortened V by 10 bases and J by 2 bases, and 12 bases separated the two germline ends. CDR1 and CDR2 (germline): ENHRY, SYGVKD. The CDR3 runs to 13 residues. The CDR3 is CATTPGGNQPQHF. As DNA, the CDR3 is TGTGCCACTACTCCCGGGGGCAATCAGCCCCAGCATTTT.

The V and J genes are TRBV3-1 (or the pseudogene TRBV3-2) and TRBJ1-2; 7 bases are shared with TRBD1. Germline V gene sequence: CDR1 LGHDT, CDR2 YNNKEL (reference sequence). J was trimmed by 1 base and V by 4 bases; bases with no gene match: 3. The CDR3 is 14 residues long. The CDR3 protein is CASSRDSLNYGYTF. CDR3 nucleotide sequence: TGTGCCAGCAGCCGGGACAGCCTTAACTATGGCTACACCTTC.

The CDR3 nucleotides are TGTGCCAGCAGCTTGGACGTAGCCGGAGAGACCCAGTACTTC. Translated: CASSLDVAGETQYF. The chain recombines TRBV5-4 with TRBJ2-5; no clear D. The germline V gene has CDR1 SGHNT and CDR2 YYREEE (reference sequence). The germline V and J ends were trimmed by 0 bases and 4 bases, with 10 bases remaining between them. The CDR3 extends over 14 amino acids.

This sequence joins TRBV28 and TRBJ2-7; 8 bases fit TRBD1. CDR3 size: 14 residues. Germline loops: CDR1 MDHEN, CDR2 SYDVKM. The V gene end was trimmed by 5 bases and the J gene end by 5 bases; junction bases not matched to a gene: 8. The CDR3 protein is CASSISGGGDEQYF. The CDR3 nucleotides are TGTGCCAGCAGTATATCAGGGGGCGGGGACGAGCAGTACTTC. The whole variable domain, filled in from reference TRBV28 and TRBJ2-7, reads DVKVTQSSRYLVKRTGEKVFLECVQDMDHENMFWYRQDPGLGLRLIYFSYDVKMKEKGDIPEGYSVSREKKERFSLILESASTNQTSMYLCASSISGGGDEQYFGPGTRLTVT.

The chain recombines TRBV5-1 with TRBJ1-4; 7 bases line up with TRBD1. CDR3 length equals 16 residues. Germline CDR1 SGHRS, CDR2 YFSETQ. V lost 0 bases to trimming and J lost 7 bases; unmatched junction nucleotides: 9. This chain's CDR3 is CASSLGGLAGGEKLFF. The CDR3 DNA sequence: TGCGCCAGCAGCTTGGGTGGGCTGGCAGGGGGTGAAAAACTGTTTTTT. Full variable domain (remainder filled in from reference TRBV5-1 and TRBJ1-4): KAGVTQTPRYLIKTRGQQVTLSCSPISGHRSVSWYQQTPGQGLQFLFEYFSETQRNKGNFPGRFSGRQFSNSRSEMNVSTLELGDSALYLCASSLGGLAGGEKLFFGSGTQLSVL.

This clone showed up just a few times. The chain carries TRBV5-5 and TRBJ1-5; D may be TRBD1 (5 bases). CDR3 length equals 14 residues. Between the trimmed V and J ends, which lost 2 bases and 2 bases, there was a span of 8 bases. Looked up from germline, CDR1 is SGHKS and CDR2 is YYEKEE (reference sequence). The CDR3 spells CASSLIGGNQPQHF. DNA for the CDR3: TGTGCCAGCAGCTTAATAGGGGGCAATCAGCCCCAGCATTTT.

The chain combines TRBV5-6 with TRBJ1-1; maybe TRBD1 (5 bases). The CDR3 contains 16 residues. V was clipped by 1 base and J by 4 bases, with 17 bases between them. Germline V lookup: CDR1 SGHDT, CDR2 YYEEEE. The CDR3 protein is CASSLRPTQGFTEAFF. In DNA form, the CDR3 reads TGTGCCAGCAGCTTGCGTCCGACTCAGGGATTCACTGAAGCTTTCTTT.

This chain uses TRBV6-2 or TRBV6-3 with TRBJ2-1, with 11 bases that match TRBD2. CDR3 length: 16 amino acids. Trimming at V came to 0 bases and at J to 8 bases, leaving 6 bases not matched to a gene. Per germline, CDR1 MNHEY and CDR2 SVGEGT. The CDR3 DNA sequence: TGTGCCAGCAGTTACTCGGTTAGCGGGGGGGCCTATGAGCAGTTCTTC. This encodes CASSYSVSGGAYEQFF.

The chain carries TRBV6-1 and TRBJ2-3; D not resolved. V was clipped by 3 bases and J by 1 base, with 5 bases between them. Looked up from germline, CDR1 is MNHNS and CDR2 is SASEGT. The length of the CDR3 is 13 residues. CDR3 sequence: CASSDLGTDTQYF. In DNA form, the CDR3 reads TGTGCCAGCAGTGATCTAGGCACAGATACGCAGTATTTT.

The chain carries TRBV18 and TRBJ2-6; D is undetermined. Germline CDR1 reads KGHSH; CDR2 reads LQKENI. The CDR3 contains 18 residues. The V gene lost 2 bases and the J gene lost 0 bases, with 14 bases spanning the gap. The DNA for the CDR3 is TGTGCCAGCTCACCATTCCGCGACATCTCCTCTGGGGCCAACGTCCTGACTTTC. Its protein product is CASSPFRDISSGANVLTF.

The chain employs TRBV3-1 (or the pseudogene TRBV3-2) and TRBJ2-1, with 8 bases matching TRBD1. The CDR3 runs to 12 residues. Per germline, CDR1 LGHDT and CDR2 YNNKEL (reference sequence). Trimming took 2 bases from V and 16 from J; bases not matched to a gene: 7. This CDR3 reads CASSQTPGQVFF. The CDR3 coding sequence is TGTGCCAGCAGCCAAACCCCGGGACAGGTTTTCTTC.

The V gene is TRBV7-2, the J gene TRBJ2-7; D remains unclear. Trimming removed 1 base at V and 7 bases at J, with 14 bases between. This CDR3 contains 14 residues. CDR1 is SGHTA and CDR2 is FQGNSA in the germline V gene. The chain's CDR3 is CASSLVNEAMEQYF. The CDR3 bases are TGTGCCAGCAGCTTAGTTAATGAGGCCATGGAGCAGTACTTC.

This rearrangement joins TRBV7-2 to TRBJ2-7; 11 nucleotides agree with TRBD2. J lost 0 bases, V lost 5 bases, and 9 bases had no gene match. The germline V gene has CDR1 SGHTA and CDR2 FQGNSA. CDR3 size: 17 residues. The CDR3 sequence: CASSSSGGARTSYEQYF. For the CDR3, the DNA is TGTGCCAGCAGCAGTAGCGGGGGGGCGAGGACCTCCTACGAGCAGTACTTC.

The rearrangement joins TRBV4-1 to TRBJ1-6; D is undetermined. The V end was cut by 8 bases, the J end by 6 bases, with 14 bases between. The germline V gene has CDR1 MGHRA and CDR2 YSYEKL. CDR3 length: 14 residues. The CDR3 sequence is CASSGSRFNSPLHF. In DNA form, the CDR3 reads TGCGCCAGCTCCGGGAGCCGGTTTAATTCACCCCTCCACTTT.

The V and J genes are TRBV7-9 and TRBJ2-1; 9 bases agree with TRBD2. The V gene's germline CDR1 is SEHNR and CDR2 FQNEAQ (reference sequence). V lost 5 bases to trimming and J lost 6 bases; unmatched junction nucleotides: 14. The CDR3 consists of 17 residues. Here the CDR3 reads CASSPSGGGGLINEQFF. CDR3 DNA sequence: TGTGCCAGCAGCCCAAGCGGCGGGGGGGGGCTCATCAATGAGCAGTTCTTC.

The rearrangement uses TRBV27 and TRBJ1-2; D may be TRBD1 (5 bases). Germline CDR1 reads MNHEY; CDR2 reads SMNVEV (reference sequence). CDR3 length equals 14 residues. The V and J ends lost 0 bases and 5 bases respectively, with 10 bases between them. CDR3 region: CASSLSGGVYGYTF. For the CDR3, the DNA is TGTGCCAGCAGTTTATCGGGGGGGGTATATGGCTACACCTTC.

The chain uses TRBV29-1 and TRBJ1-1; no firm D call. V was pared by 6 bases and J by 2 bases, with 19 bases between. The CDR3 runs 15 residues. Per the germline V gene, CDR1 is SQVTM and CDR2 is ANQGSEA. The CDR3 DNA reads TGCAGCGTCGCTACCCCCTCGGCGGATAACACTGAAGCTTTCTTT. The encoded protein is CSVATPSADNTEAFF.

The chain employs TRBV30 and TRBJ2-7; 8 bases map to TRBD2. This CDR3 is 13 amino acids long. Trimming at V came to 3 bases and at J to 4 bases, leaving 5 bases not matched to a gene. Germline V gene data show CDR1 as GTSNPN and CDR2 as SVGIG (reference sequence). The CDR3 region is CAWRDSGEYEQYF. The CDR3 coding sequence is TGTGCCTGGAGAGATAGCGGGGAGTACGAGCAGTACTTC.

This clone occurred once. V is TRBV5-6 and J is TRBJ2-5, with a possible D match to TRBD2 (6 bases). The CDR3 length is 16 residues. Germline V lookup: CDR1 SGHDT, CDR2 YYEEEE. Trimming pared 4 bases from V and 0 bases from J, leaving 16 bases between. CDR3 residues: CASSPWGVGYQETQYF. CDR3 sequence (DNA): TGTGCCAGCAGCCCTTGGGGGGTTGGCTACCAAGAGACCCAGTACTTC.